The 20 T cell receptor beta chains below all came from one sample that was sequenced in a study of T-cell reconstitution after alpha-beta-depleted transplantation in children. General observations from the study: One year post-transplant, T-cell counts and diversity were largely derived from T cells produced anew.

Unique molecular identifiers featured in how the TCRbeta library was prepared. TCRdb independently ran MiXCR on the PCR reads; one entry per CDR3 protein. The table shows approximately 300,000 distinct CDR3 sequences, with 7.5% to 9% occurring only once. No cognate antigen is known for these TCRs. Sample: peripheral blood, taken 360 days after TCRalphabeta/CD19-depleted stem cell transplant. These receptors all come from a female patient between 2 and 15 years old who had a stem cell transplant for Fanconi anemia, so the T cells may come from the graft donor.

This clonotype was observed a handful of times. The chain combines TRBV27 with TRBJ2-5; D call uncertain. The CDR3 consists of 13 residues. With 5 bases removed from V and 0 bases from J, the gap between germline ends came to 7 bases. Germline assignment: CDR1 MNHEY and CDR2 SMNVEV (reference sequence). CDR3 sequence (DNA): TGTGCCAGCAGTCCGCACTACCAAGAGACCCAGTACTTC. Translated, it gives CASSPHYQETQYF.

This clonotype has a count of ten or more. V gene TRBV10-3 combines with J gene TRBJ2-7, with 7 bases that match TRBD1. Germline V lookup: CDR1 ENHRY, CDR2 SYGVKD. V was pared by 10 bases and J by 3 bases, with 9 bases of the junction left unmatched. The CDR3 consists of 13 residues. CDR3 in amino acids: CATSDRVFYEQYV. In DNA, the CDR3 is TGTGCCACCTCCGACAGGGTGTTCTACGAGCAGTACGTC.

This clonotype was counted at least ten times. The rearrangement uses TRBV5-1 and TRBJ2-1, with D perhaps TRBD1 or TRBD2 (5 bases each). There are 15 residues in the CDR3. The germline V gene encodes CDR1 SGHRS and CDR2 YFSETQ. The V gene lost 1 base and the J gene lost 5 bases, with 13 bases spanning the gap. The CDR3 DNA reads as TGCGCCAGCAGCTTGAAAAGGGACGGACACAATGAGCAGTTCTTC. Protein product: CASSLKRDGHNEQFF.

This clonotype was observed many times. The V gene is TRBV10-2, the J gene TRBJ2-1, with TRBD1 identical over 7 bases. This CDR3 is built from 12 residues. The germline V gene has CDR1 WSHSY and CDR2 SAAADI. V shed 10 bases, J shed 6 bases, and the junction held 6 bases outside the gene matches. DNA of the CDR3: TGCGCCATAGAGGGGGCTGGCAATGAGCAGTTCTTC. Translating it yields CAIEGAGNEQFF.

This chain links TRBV28 with TRBJ2-7, with D perhaps matching TRBD1 (7 bases). There are 13 residues in the CDR3. Deletions cut 7 bases from V and 7 bases from J, with 17 bases between. Looked up from germline, CDR1 is MDHEN and CDR2 is SYDVKM. In nucleotides, the CDR3 is TGTGCCAGCATCCAGGAGGGGGCTGGTGAGCAGTACTTC. It yields the protein CASIQEGAGEQYF.

In its sample, this clonotype was seen a few times. The rearrangement links TRBV18 to TRBJ2-2; D is unclear. V lost 3 bases and J lost 0, with 5 bases in between. In germline, CDR1 is KGHSH, CDR2 LQKENI. The CDR3 spans 14 residues. The CDR3 DNA reads as TGTGCCAGCTCACCCAGGACGAACACCGGGGAGCTGTTTTTT. This sequence encodes CASSPRTNTGELFF.

This clonotype was counted ten times or more. V is TRBV6-5 and J is TRBJ2-5, with D possibly matching TRBD1 (5 bases). The CDR3 spans 16 residues. CDR1 MNHEY and CDR2 SVGAGI come from the germline V gene. Trimming removed 2 bases at V and 2 bases at J, with 15 bases between. CDR3 DNA: TGTGCCAGCAGTTACCGACAGTGGGGCACACAAGAGACCCAGTACTTC. This codes for CASSYRQWGTQETQYF.

This clonotype was detected only a few times. The chain recombines TRBV18 with TRBJ2-4; a weak D match, TRBD1 (5 bases). The V end lost 4 bases, the J end lost 0 bases, and 13 bases lay between the germline ends. Germline V gene sequence: CDR1 KGHSH, CDR2 LQKENI. The CDR3 covers 16 residues. The CDR3 reads CASSRTNTEAKNIQYF. CDR3 nucleotides: TGTGCCAGCTCACGGACAAATACCGAAGCCAAAAACATTCAGTACTTC.

This clonotype was seen only a few times. The V gene is TRBV6-1, the J gene TRBJ2-7; 11 nucleotides line up with TRBD2. V was pared by 7 bases and J by 5 bases, with 10 bases of the junction left unmatched. Germline-derived CDR1 and CDR2 are MNHNS and SASEGT. The length of the CDR3 is 15 residues. This CDR3 reads CASTSSGGDWNEQYV. CDR3 nucleotide sequence: TGTGCCAGCACAAGTAGCGGGGGGGACTGGAACGAGCAGTACGTC.

In this sample, this clonotype turned up many times. The chain is built from TRBV3-1 and TRBJ1-2; 9 bases fit TRBD1. The CDR3 runs to 14 residues. Germline V gene data show CDR1 as LGHDT and CDR2 as YNNKEL (reference sequence). The ends lost 4 bases at V and 6 bases at J; junction bases unmatched: 6. The CDR3 sequence: CASSPRDRANGYTF. CDR3 sequence (DNA): TGTGCCAGCAGCCCTCGGGACAGGGCGAATGGCTACACCTTC.

This clonotype was observed at least ten times. The V and J genes are TRBV7-9 and TRBJ2-2; D uncertain. This CDR3 is 13 amino acids long. Trimming pared 5 bases from V and 2 bases from J, leaving 6 bases between. Germline lookup yields CDR1 SEHNR and CDR2 FQNEAQ (reference sequence). The CDR3 sequence: CASSPVNTGELFF. The CDR3 bases are TGTGCCAGCAGCCCCGTTAACACCGGGGAGCTGTTTTTT.

The chain couples TRBV6-4 to TRBJ2-1; perhaps TRBD2 as D (5 bases). The CDR3 runs 13 residues. The germline CDR1 and CDR2 sequences are MRHNA and SNTAGT. Trimming left V 4 bases short and J 9 bases short, with 13 bases between. The CDR3 here is CASSVRATSEQFF. In DNA form, the CDR3 reads TGTGCCAGCAGTGTACGGGCCACTAGTGAGCAGTTCTTC.

This clonotype was picked up many times. V usage is TRBV12-3 or TRBV12-4 and J usage is TRBJ2-2, with D possibly being TRBD2 (5 bases). This CDR3 comprises 14 residues. V lost 3 bases, J lost 5 bases, and 10 bases lay in between. CDR3 DNA: TGTGCCAGCAGTTTCCAACCGGGGACCGGGGAGCTGTTTTTT. Residues: CASSFQPGTGELFF.

This chain uses TRBV7-9 with TRBJ2-5; weak D call: TRBD2 (6 bases). The CDR3 has 16 amino acids. Germline assignment: CDR1 SEHNR and CDR2 FQNEAQ (reference sequence). V was cut by 0 bases and J by 1 base, with 12 bases left in between. CDR3 nucleotides: TGTGCCAGCAGCTTAGCGATAGCGGCAGTCCAAGAGACCCAGTACTTC. Protein product: CASSLAIAAVQETQYF.

This clonotype was observed many times. The rearrangement links TRBV15 to TRBJ2-7, with a tentative D call TRBD1 (5 bases). This CDR3 comprises 15 residues. Germline values: CDR1 LNHNV, CDR2 YYDKDF (reference sequence). The V end lost 0 bases, the J end lost 0 bases, and 9 bases lay between the germline ends. The CDR3: CATSRDPGNSYEQYF. CDR3 sequence (DNA): TGTGCCACCAGCAGAGATCCAGGGAACTCCTACGAGCAGTACTTC. The complete variable domain, with remaining parts taken from reference TRBV15 and TRBJ2-7, reads DAMVIQNPRYQVTQFGKPVTLSCSQTLNHNVMYWYQQKSSQAPKLLFHYYDKDFNNEADTPDNFQSRRPNTSFCFLDIRSPGLGDTAMYLCATSRDPGNSYEQYFGPGTRLTVT.

This clonotype was detected many times. This chain links TRBV7-9 with TRBJ1-1; D is perhaps TRBD1 (6 bases). V was trimmed by 3 bases and J by 5 bases, leaving 13 bases between them. This CDR3 comprises 14 residues. Per germline, CDR1 SEHNR and CDR2 FQNEAQ (reference sequence). CDR3 sequence reads: CASSFDSQGTEAFF. As DNA, the CDR3 is TGTGCCAGCAGCTTCGACAGCCAGGGGACTGAAGCTTTCTTT.

This clonotype has a handful of counts. The rearrangement joins TRBV28 to TRBJ2-3; D possibly uses TRBD1 or TRBD2 (5 bases each). With 5 bases removed from V and 3 bases from J, the gap between germline ends came to 12 bases. This CDR3 is built from 14 residues. CDR1 MDHEN and CDR2 SYDVKM come from the germline V gene. The DNA for the CDR3 is TGTGCCAGCAGTCCGCTGGGGGAGACAGATACGCAGTATTTT. This gives the protein CASSPLGETDTQYF.

This clonotype showed up many times. V and J are TRBV20-1 and TRBJ2-3; 8 bases align to TRBD2. Germline values: CDR1 DFQATT, CDR2 SNEGSKA (reference sequence). The CDR3 has 15 amino acids. With V trimmed by 0 bases and J by 6 bases, 8 bases remained unmatched. CDR3 in DNA: TGCAGTGCTAGAGATCCCGGGGGGGCCATCGATACGCAGTATTTT. It specifies CSARDPGGAIDTQYF.

This clonotype has a count of ten or more. The J gene is TRBJ2-2, the V gene TRBV20-1, with D uncertain. CDR1 is DFQATT, CDR2 SNEGSKA, per germline (reference sequence). Between the trimmed V and J ends, which lost 5 bases and 5 bases, there was a span of 15 bases. This CDR3 region has 14 residues. The CDR3: CSAGPPFVTGELFF. CDR3 nucleotides: TGCAGTGCTGGCCCGCCTTTCGTTACCGGGGAGCTGTTTTTT.

This clonotype was counted ten times or more. Here the CDR3 reads CASSYLTKSSFGAFF. DNA of the CDR3: TGTGCCAGCAGTTATCTTACTAAGTCTTCGTTTGGAGCTTTCTTT. The chain employs TRBV7-9 and TRBJ1-1; no definite D call. CDR1 SEHNR and CDR2 FQNEAQ come from the germline V gene (reference sequence). The CDR3 has 15 residues. The ends were cut back, 6 bases at V and 10 bases at J, with 24 bases in the middle.